This T cell receptor beta chain was profiled in a study of siplizumab effects on memory and regulatory T cells. Overall study results and limits: Memory cells seemed less diverse than naive T cells, which also seemed major contributors to the alloresponse.

Regarding this clone: No antigen is known for it.

TCR templates, roughly 100,000 per sample, were assayed. Assay: immunoSEQ multiplex PCR; the TCRdb copy retains only in-frame clones and omits some. The sample yields 85,000 to 130,000 clones, over 90% seen once. There are 14 residues in the CDR3. Trimming removed 0 bases at V and 4 bases at J, with 10 bases between. In germline, CDR1 is SGDLS, CDR2 YYNGEE. This sequence was found in a human donor in good health. This sequence joins TRBV9 and TRBJ1-1; D possibly corresponds to TRBD1 (5 bases). Sample: Tregs sorted from blood. In DNA, the CDR3 is TGTGCCAGCAGCGTAGGGGGGATCGGCACTGAAGCTTTCTTT. This sequence encodes CASSVGGIGTEAFF.